The next 10 T cell receptor beta chains were all read from a single sample in a study of blood T cell repertoires in COVID-19. Method: immunoSEQ multiplex PCR; TCRdb's copy keeps in-frame clones and lacks some. The table includes over 600,000 clones, 75% to 90% detected once. Sequenced input: peripheral blood. These receptor sequences come from a woman aged 18-29 years with acute or convalescent COVID-19.

The chain joins TRBV6-5 to TRBJ2-3; D call uncertain. V lost 7 bases and J 0 bases, leaving 11 bases between the germline ends. Per the germline V gene, CDR1 is MNHEY and CDR2 is SVGAGI. This CDR3 has 14 amino acids. DNA for the CDR3: TGTGCCAGCACCCCAGTTTCTAGCACAGATACGCAGTATTTT. This codes for CASTPVSSTDTQYF.

This chain connects TRBV29-1 to TRBJ2-1; 14 bases align to TRBD2. The CDR3 runs to 18 residues. The J segment lost 7 bases and the V segment lost 7 bases, leaving 18 bases of the junction unmatched. Germline CDR1 is SQVTM and CDR2 is ANQGSEA. The DNA of the CDR3 is TGCAGCGGCCAACGGACTAGCGGGGGGACCAGTATAGTTAATGAGCAGTTCTTC. This gives the protein CSGQRTSGGTSIVNEQFF.

This chain joins TRBV19 and TRBJ1-1, with TRBD1 matching 8 bases. The trim removed 6 bases at V and 2 bases at J, leaving 5 bases unmatched. Germline V lookup: CDR1 LNHDA, CDR2 SQIVND (reference sequence). The length of the CDR3 is 14 residues. CDR3 DNA: TGTGCCAGTAGAAGGGGACAGGAAAACACTGAAGCTTTCTTT. Its translation is CASRRGQENTEAFF.

This chain connects TRBV11-2 to TRBJ2-5, with 7 bases aligning to TRBD2. The CDR3 extends over 13 amino acids. The germline V gene encodes CDR1 SGHAT and CDR2 FQNNGV. V was pared by 6 bases and J by 4 bases, with 5 bases of the junction left unmatched. DNA for the CDR3: TGTGCCAGCAGGGGCAGCGGGGTAGAGACCCAGTACTTC. It encodes CASRGSGVETQYF.

This rearrangement joins TRBV9 to TRBJ2-2; D gene unclear. The CDR3 sequence is 15 residues long. CDR1 is SGDLS, CDR2 YYNGEE, per germline. V shed 5 bases and J shed 4 bases, with 15 bases lying between them. The CDR3 region has the DNA TGTGCCAGCAGTCCAGGCCGGTCTGTCACCGGGGAGCTGTTTTTT. Amino acid sequence: CASSPGRSVTGELFF.

The rearrangement links TRBV5-1 to TRBJ2-7; possibly TRBD1 for D (5 bases). This CDR3 spans 13 amino acids. V was cut by 3 bases and J by 3 bases, with 10 bases left in between. Germline CDR1 SGHRS, CDR2 YFSETQ. The CDR3 bases are TGCGCCAGCAGCTCGACAGAGGTCTACGAGCAGTACTTC. The encoded protein is CASSSTEVYEQYF. Supplemented by reference TRBV5-1 and TRBJ2-7, the full variable domain reads KAGVTQTPRYLIKTRGQQVTLSCSPISGHRSVSWYQQTPGQGLQFLFEYFSETQRNKGNFPGRFSGRQFSNSRSEMNVSTLELGDSALYLCASSSTEVYEQYFGPGTRLTVT.

This chain links TRBV2 with TRBJ1-6; D perhaps matches TRBD1 (5 bases). Germline CDR1 is SNHLY and CDR2 is FYNNEI. The CDR3 sequence is 12 residues long. V was cut by 6 bases and J by 9 bases, with 9 bases left in between. The CDR3 protein is CASRGPGSPLHF. CDR3 nucleotide sequence: TGTGCCAGCAGGGGGCCGGGTTCACCCCTCCACTTT.

The chain uses TRBV19 and TRBJ1-1; D not resolved. Between the trimmed V and J ends, which lost 7 bases and 1 base, there was a span of 10 bases. Looked up from germline, CDR1 is LNHDA and CDR2 is SQIVND (reference sequence). The CDR3 length is 13 residues. The CDR3 DNA sequence: TGTGCCAGTATGGGCAGACCGAACACTGAAGCTTTCTTT. This translates into CASMGRPNTEAFF.

The V gene is TRBV11-3, the J gene TRBJ1-2, with no clear D. Germline CDR1 is SGHNT and CDR2 is YENEEA. CDR3 length: 13 residues. The V end was cut by 0 bases, the J end by 3 bases, with 5 bases between. The CDR3 region has the DNA TGTGCCAGCAGCTTAGACAGGCACTATGGCTACACCTTC. This codes for CASSLDRHYGYTF.

V gene TRBV6-5 combines with J gene TRBJ1-1; 7 positions agree with TRBD1. The germline CDR1 and CDR2 sequences are MNHEY and SVGAGI. The junction had 5 bases not matched to a gene; V was cut back by 0 bases and J by 4 bases. The CDR3 contains 15 residues. For the CDR3, the DNA is TGTGCCAGCAGTTACTCGGACAGGTTGCCCACTGAAGCTTTCTTT. As protein: CASSYSDRLPTEAFF.